These 27 T cell receptor beta chains were all obtained from the same sample, sequenced in a study of T cells in Graves' hyperthyroidism and ophthalmopathy. Researchers amplified the TCR beta CDR3 regions from RNA transcripts. Carried out on the TCR CDR3, a first-round RT-PCR used the HTBI primer set. TCRdb re-analysed the multiplex PCR reads in MiXCR, keeping a single row per CDR3 protein. The table has fewer than 250,000 distinct CDR3 sequences, about 16% seen once. The sequenced sample was blood. The receptors shown here come from a woman between 18 and 30 years old with Graves' ophthalmopathy.

Many counts were recorded for this clonotype. This chain links TRBV4-2 with TRBJ2-5, with 12 nucleotides matching TRBD2. In germline, CDR1 is LGHNA, CDR2 YNFKEQ. This CDR3 spans 17 amino acids. Trimming at V came to 1 base and at J to 4 bases, leaving 7 bases not matched to a gene. DNA of the CDR3: TGTGCCAGCAGCCAAGGGACTAGCGGGATCCAGGGAGAGACCCAGTACTTC. Translating gives CASSQGTSGIQGETQYF.

This clonotype has at least ten counts. V and J are TRBV7-6 and TRBJ1-1; D possibly corresponds to TRBD1 (6 bases). The CDR3 consists of 15 residues. V lost 3 bases, J lost 4 bases, and 15 bases lay in between. Germline CDR1 SGHVS, CDR2 FNYEAQ. The CDR3 spells CASSFSGVEGTEAFF. The CDR3 nucleotides are TGTGCCAGCAGCTTTTCAGGGGTCGAGGGCACTGAAGCTTTCTTT.

This clonotype was counted many times. The chain joins TRBV12-5 to TRBJ1-5; D possibly corresponds to TRBD1 (6 bases). In germline, CDR1 is LGHNT, CDR2 FRNRAP. This CDR3 has 17 amino acids. Trimming removed 0 bases from V and 4 bases from J, with 16 bases in between. For the CDR3, the DNA is TGTGCTAGTGGTTTGGTGAGCGGGACAAATAGAAATCAGCCCCAGCATTTT. Translated: CASGLVSGTNRNQPQHF. The complete variable domain, with remaining parts taken from reference TRBV12-5 and TRBJ1-5, reads DARVTQTPRHKVTEMGQEVTMRCQPILGHNTVFWYRQTMMQGLELLAYFRNRAPLDDSGMPKDRFSAEMPDATLATLKIQPSEPRDSAVYFCASGLVSGTNRNQPQHFGDGTRLSIL.

This clonotype was found many times. The V call is TRBV4-1, the J call TRBJ2-7; TRBD2 matches 7 bases. Trimming removed 4 bases from V and 0 bases from J; junction bases left unmatched: 9. The CDR3 runs 16 residues. CDR1 is MGHRA, CDR2 YSYEKL, per germline. Here the CDR3 DNA reads TGCGCCAGCAGCCGTACCGGGACTATAGACTCCTACGAGCAGTACTTC. It translates to CASSRTGTIDSYEQYF.

This clonotype was counted many times. The rearrangement joins TRBV10-1 to TRBJ2-7, with TRBD2 identical over 11 bases. CDR1 is WNHNN and CDR2 is SYGVQD in the germline V gene (reference sequence). J gave up 6 bases and V 6 bases, and 13 bases lay outside the gene matches. This CDR3 contains 16 residues. The CDR3 nucleotides are TGCGCCAGCAGCGCGACCAGTAGCGGGGGGGCACCCGAGCAGTACTTC. It yields the protein CASSATSSGGAPEQYF.

This clonotype was counted at least ten times. V and J are TRBV12-3 or TRBV12-4 and TRBJ2-7; D gene ambiguous. The ends were cut back, 3 bases at V and 3 bases at J, with 9 bases in the middle. This CDR3 comprises 13 residues. CDR3 loop: CASSFRVVYEQYF. The CDR3 region has the DNA TGTGCCAGCAGTTTTAGGGTGGTCTACGAGCAGTACTTC.

This clonotype was found many times. This chain connects TRBV2 to TRBJ2-7; TRBD2 matches 11 bases. CDR1 and CDR2 from the germline V gene are SNHLY and FYNNEI. With 4 bases clipped from V and 5 bases from J, the junction kept 16 bases outside the gene matches. The CDR3 sequence is 18 residues long. The CDR3 nucleotides are TGTGCCAGCAGTGTTAGGACCCAGAGACTAGCGGGGAATCACGAGCAGTACTTC. It specifies CASSVRTQRLAGNHEQYF.

This clonotype was found many times. The CDR3 DNA is TGTGCCAGCTCACCACCGGGAAGAGTCACGGGAGGGGCAAATGAGCAGTTCTTC. Protein: CASSPPGRVTGGANEQFF. This rearrangement joins TRBV18 to TRBJ2-1; TRBD2 matches at 8 bases. CDR1 and CDR2 (germline): KGHSH, LQKENI. V lost 0 bases to trimming and J lost 7 bases; unmatched junction nucleotides: 14. The CDR3 consists of 18 residues.

This chain joins TRBV19 and TRBJ2-1, with TRBD1 matching 9 bases. The germline V gene encodes CDR1 LNHDA and CDR2 SQIVND (reference sequence). There are 15 residues in the CDR3. Trimming cost V 6 bases and J 3 bases; bases outside gene matches: 6. The CDR3 spells CASSTRQGVYNEQFF. The DNA for the CDR3 is TGTGCCAGTAGCACACGACAGGGGGTCTACAATGAGCAGTTCTTC.

There are many counts of this clonotype. The genes are TRBV11-1 and TRBJ1-1; D is possibly TRBD1 (6 bases). The V gene's germline CDR1 is SGHAT and CDR2 FQDESV (reference sequence). Trimming removed 10 bases at V and 0 bases at J, with 9 bases between. The CDR3 is 12 amino acids. The CDR3 coding sequence is TGTGCCACCCGGACAGTGAACACTGAAGCTTTCTTT. This sequence encodes CATRTVNTEAFF.

V gene TRBV7-6 combines with J gene TRBJ2-2, with 10 nucleotides matching TRBD1. The V gene end was trimmed by 3 bases and the J gene end by 4 bases; junction bases not matched to a gene: 5. Germline assignment: CDR1 SGHVS and CDR2 FNYEAQ. The CDR3 has 16 amino acids. Written as DNA, the CDR3 is TGTGCCAGCAGCTTCCGACAGGGGGCGAGCACCGGGGAGCTGTTTTTT. This encodes CASSFRQGASTGELFF.

V and J are TRBV2 and TRBJ2-5; D may correspond to TRBD1 or TRBD2 (7 bases each). This CDR3 is 13 amino acids long. Trimming left V 3 bases short and J 5 bases short, with 10 bases between. From germline, CDR1 is SNHLY and CDR2 FYNNEI. CDR3 residues: CASSEQGGETQYF. CDR3 bases: TGTGCCAGCAGTGAGCAGGGGGGGGAGACCCAGTACTTC.

This clonotype has more than one count but fewer than ten. The chain employs TRBV5-4 and TRBJ1-1; a weak D match, TRBD1 (6 bases). The CDR3 is made up of 13 amino acids. Germline lookup yields CDR1 SGHNT and CDR2 YYREEE (reference sequence). Trimming cost V 10 bases and J 0 bases, with 13 bases left between them. The CDR3 DNA sequence: TGTGCCGGGGGCAGGGAGATGAACACTGAAGCTTTCTTT. This sequence encodes CAGGREMNTEAFF.

This sequence joins TRBV19 and TRBJ2-7; 11 nucleotides line up with TRBD2. The CDR3 consists of 15 residues. The ends lost 6 bases at V and 0 bases at J; junction bases unmatched: 4. CDR1 and CDR2 from the germline V gene are LNHDA and SQIVND (reference sequence). CDR3 loop: CASRKTSGVSYEQYF. The CDR3 DNA reads TGTGCCAGTAGAAAGACTAGCGGGGTCTCCTACGAGCAGTACTTC.

Ten or more counts support this clonotype. V usage is TRBV3-1 and J usage is TRBJ1-1; maybe TRBD1 (5 bases). CDR3 length equals 14 residues. The V end was cut by 4 bases, the J end by 4 bases, with 13 bases between. Germline V gene data show CDR1 as LGHDT and CDR2 as YNNKEL (reference sequence). CDR3 in DNA: TGTGCCAGCAGCCCATATGGTAGGGGCACTGAAGCTTTCTTT. Protein: CASSPYGRGTEAFF.

The genes are TRBV9 and TRBJ2-7; 7 nucleotides align to TRBD1. The CDR3 spans 15 residues. Germline CDR1 is SGDLS and CDR2 is YYNGEE. The V gene end was trimmed by 0 bases and the J gene end by 2 bases; junction bases not matched to a gene: 5. The CDR3 DNA reads TGTGCCAGCAGCGTAGGACAGGGTCGAACCTACGAGCAGTACTTC. Translation: CASSVGQGRTYEQYF.

The chain links TRBV6-1 to TRBJ1-5; 11 nucleotides agree with TRBD1. The CDR3 spans 14 residues. After removal of 6 bases from V and 7 bases from J, the junction contained 5 bases not matched to a gene. Germline CDR1 reads MNHNS; CDR2 reads SASEGT. In DNA form, the CDR3 reads TGTGCCAGCAGCCGGACAGGGGGCATGCAGCCCCAGCATTTT. This codes for CASSRTGGMQPQHF.

The chain has TRBV11-2 and TRBJ2-7; 12 bases agree with TRBD1. The J segment lost 7 bases and the V segment lost 4 bases, leaving 11 bases of the junction unmatched. Germline V gives CDR1 SGHAT, CDR2 FQNNGV. This CDR3 region has 16 residues. The CDR3 loop is CASSSGPGTGGGEQYF. DNA of the CDR3: TGTGCCAGCAGCTCGGGACCCGGGACAGGGGGCGGGGAGCAGTACTTC.

In its sample, this clonotype was seen many times. In DNA form, the CDR3 reads TGTGCCAGCAGCGTAGCTTTGGGAGATACGCAGTATTTT. This gives the protein CASSVALGDTQYF. The chain uses TRBV9 and TRBJ2-3, with D unclear. Germline CDR1 is SGDLS and CDR2 is YYNGEE. This CDR3 contains 13 residues. Trimming removed 0 bases at V and 5 bases at J, with 7 bases between.

This clonotype was seen repeatedly, ten times or more. The chain has TRBV27 and TRBJ2-5; D tentatively reads TRBD1 or TRBD2 (6 bases each). This CDR3 comprises 14 residues. The V end lost 2 bases, the J end lost 5 bases, and 12 bases lay between the germline ends. Germline CDR1 is MNHEY and CDR2 is SMNVEV (reference sequence). CDR3 region: CASSLGGRGETQYF. As DNA, the CDR3 is TGTGCCAGCAGTTTAGGGGGGCGCGGGGAGACCCAGTACTTC.

This clonotype was seen a few times. An end of the junction does not agree with germline; a read error may underlie this. The chain uses TRBV20-1 and TRBJ1-1; D ambiguous. From germline, CDR1 is DFQATT and CDR2 SNEGSKA (reference sequence). This CDR3 contains 13 residues. CDR3 in DNA: TGCACCCCTAGGCAAACACGGAACATTGAAGCTTTCTTT. Encoded protein: CTPRQTRNIEAFF.

This clonotype was recorded many times. The chain is built from TRBV29-1 and TRBJ2-2; tentatively, D is TRBD2 (5 bases). V was cut by 4 bases and J by 5 bases, with 14 bases left in between. Germline V gene lookup returns CDR1 SQVTM and CDR2 ANQGSEA. The CDR3 consists of 14 residues. The CDR3 is CSVVGVVSTGELFF. DNA for the CDR3: TGCAGCGTTGTCGGGGTTGTTAGTACCGGGGAGCTGTTTTTT.

This clonotype came up many times. This chain connects TRBV28 to TRBJ2-3; TRBD2 aligns across 9 bases. With 3 bases clipped from V and 0 bases from J, the junction kept 7 bases outside the gene matches. The germline V gene encodes CDR1 MDHEN and CDR2 SYDVKM. The CDR3 is 17 residues long. The CDR3 is CASSLPLAGLSTDTQYF. CDR3 nucleotides: TGTGCCAGCAGTTTGCCACTAGCGGGTCTAAGCACAGATACGCAGTATTTT.

Many counts were recorded for this clonotype. V usage is TRBV20-1 and J usage is TRBJ1-2; a weak D match, TRBD1 (5 bases). The V and J ends lost 1 base and 4 bases respectively, with 10 bases between them. The CDR3 totals 13 residues. Germline V lookup: CDR1 DFQATT, CDR2 SNEGSKA (reference sequence). The CDR3 bases are TGCAGTGCTAGAGGAACAGGAATCTATGGCTACACCTTC. It codes for CSARGTGIYGYTF.

This clonotype came up many times. The chain uses TRBV14 and TRBJ2-3, with no clear D. Germline-derived CDR1 and CDR2 are SGHDN and FVKESK. Between the trimmed V and J ends, which lost 1 base and 0 bases, there was a span of 8 bases. The CDR3 loop spans 15 amino acids. The CDR3 region is CASSQGTHSTDTQYF. As DNA, the CDR3 is TGTGCCAGCAGCCAAGGAACCCATAGCACAGATACGCAGTATTTT. The full variable domain, rest sourced from reference TRBV14 and TRBJ2-3, is EAGVTQFPSHSVIEKGQTVTLRCDPISGHDNLYWYRRVMGKEIKFLLHFVKESKQDESGMPNNRFLAERTGGTYSTLKVQPAELEDSGVYFCASSQGTHSTDTQYFGPGTRLTVL.

This clonotype came up many times. Here the CDR3 reads CASRISGGFYNEQFF. CDR3 sequence (DNA): TGTGCCAGCAGAATTAGCGGGGGGTTTTACAATGAGCAGTTCTTC. This chain links TRBV6-2 or TRBV6-3 with TRBJ2-1, with 10 bases that match TRBD2. V lost 6 bases, J lost 4 bases, and 6 bases stayed unmatched. Germline V lookup: CDR1 MNHEY, CDR2 SVGEGT. CDR3 length: 15 residues.

This clonotype was detected many times. The chain carries TRBV3-1 and TRBJ2-3; a possible D gene is TRBD1 (6 bases). The CDR3 length is 15 residues. V lost 4 bases and J lost 1, with 12 bases in between. Germline CDR1 LGHDT, CDR2 YNNKEL (reference sequence). The CDR3 DNA is TGTGCCAGCAGCCCCTGGGACATACGCACAGATACGCAGTATTTT. Translated, it gives CASSPWDIRTDTQYF.